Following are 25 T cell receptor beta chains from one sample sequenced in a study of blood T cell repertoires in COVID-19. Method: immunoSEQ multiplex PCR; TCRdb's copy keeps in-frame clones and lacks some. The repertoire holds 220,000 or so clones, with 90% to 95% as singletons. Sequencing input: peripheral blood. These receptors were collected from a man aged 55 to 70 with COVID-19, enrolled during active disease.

In nucleotides, the CDR3 is TGTGCCAGCAGCCAAGAGAGGCTAGCGGGGGGGAGCTCCTACAATGAGCAGTTCTTC. Translation: CASSQERLAGGSSYNEQFF. V gene TRBV3-1 (or the pseudogene TRBV3-2) combines with J gene TRBJ2-1, with 12 bases matching TRBD2. This CDR3 has 19 residues. Germline V gene sequence: CDR1 LGHDT, CDR2 YNNKEL (reference sequence). Trimming cost V 0 bases and J 0 bases; bases outside gene matches: 6.

The CDR3, as DNA: TGTGCCAGCAACCAGGGGACTCAGCCCCAGCATTTT. It specifies CASNQGTQPQHF. This chain connects TRBV7-9 to TRBJ1-5; tentative D call: TRBD1 (6 bases). The CDR3 runs to 12 residues. CDR1 SEHNR and CDR2 FQNEAQ come from the germline V gene (reference sequence). Between the trimmed V and J ends, which lost 7 bases and 6 bases, there was a span of 10 bases.

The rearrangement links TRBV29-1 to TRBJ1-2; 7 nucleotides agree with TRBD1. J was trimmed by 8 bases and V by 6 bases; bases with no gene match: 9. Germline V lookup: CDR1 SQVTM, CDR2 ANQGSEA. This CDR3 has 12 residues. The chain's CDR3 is CSVADRVNGYTF. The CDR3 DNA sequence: TGCAGCGTCGCCGACAGGGTTAACGGCTACACCTTC.

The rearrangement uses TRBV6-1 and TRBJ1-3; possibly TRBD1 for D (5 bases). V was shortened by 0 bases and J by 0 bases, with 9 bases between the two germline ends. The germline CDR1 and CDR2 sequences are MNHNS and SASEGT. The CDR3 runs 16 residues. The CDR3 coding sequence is TGTGCCAGCAGTGAAGCGCAAGGGGTCTCTGGAAACACCATATATTTT. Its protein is CASSEAQGVSGNTIYF.

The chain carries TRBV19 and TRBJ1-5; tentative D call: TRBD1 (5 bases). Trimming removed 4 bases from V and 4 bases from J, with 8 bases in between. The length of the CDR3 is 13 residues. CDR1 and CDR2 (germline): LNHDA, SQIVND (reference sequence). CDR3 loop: CASSTTVNQPQHF. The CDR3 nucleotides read TGTGCCAGTAGTACGACAGTTAATCAGCCCCAGCATTTT.

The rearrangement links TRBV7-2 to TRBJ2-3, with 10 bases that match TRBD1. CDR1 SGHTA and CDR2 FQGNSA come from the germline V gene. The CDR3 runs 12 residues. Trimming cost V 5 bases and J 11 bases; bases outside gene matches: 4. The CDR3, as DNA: TGTGCCAGCAGCCCCGACAGGGGGCGGCAGTATTTT. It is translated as CASSPDRGRQYF. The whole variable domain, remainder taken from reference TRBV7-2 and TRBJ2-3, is GAGVSQSPSNKVTEKGKDVELRCDPISGHTALYWYRQSLGQGLEFLIYFQGNSAPDKSGLPSDRFSAERTGGSVSTLTIQRTQQEDSAVYLCASSPDRGRQYFGPGTRLTVL.

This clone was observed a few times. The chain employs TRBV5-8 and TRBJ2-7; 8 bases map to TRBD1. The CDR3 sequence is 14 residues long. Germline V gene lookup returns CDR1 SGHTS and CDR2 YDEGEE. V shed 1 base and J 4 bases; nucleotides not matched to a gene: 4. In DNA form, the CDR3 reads TGTGCCAGCAGCTTGCCCCAGGGGGCGTACGAGCAGTACTTC. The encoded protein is CASSLPQGAYEQYF.

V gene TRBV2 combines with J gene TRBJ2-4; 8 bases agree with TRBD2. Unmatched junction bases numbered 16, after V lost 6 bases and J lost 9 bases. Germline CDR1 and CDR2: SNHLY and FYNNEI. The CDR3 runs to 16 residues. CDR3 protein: CASSRNSGGAMSIQYF. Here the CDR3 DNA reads TGTGCCAGCAGCAGAAACTCGGGGGGGGCCATGTCCATTCAGTACTTC.

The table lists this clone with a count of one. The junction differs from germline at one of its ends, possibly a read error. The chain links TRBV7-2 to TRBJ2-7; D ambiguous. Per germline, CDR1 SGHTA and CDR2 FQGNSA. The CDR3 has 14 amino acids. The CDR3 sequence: CASSSPPGSHEQYF. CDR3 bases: TGTGCCAGCAGCTCCCCGCCAGGCTCCCACGAGCAGTACTTC.

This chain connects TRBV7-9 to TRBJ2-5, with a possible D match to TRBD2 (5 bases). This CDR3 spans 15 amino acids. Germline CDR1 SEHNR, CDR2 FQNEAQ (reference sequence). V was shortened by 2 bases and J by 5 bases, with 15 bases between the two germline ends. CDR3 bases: TGTGCCAGCAGCTTACGCTCTCTAGGCGGGGAGACCCAGTACTTC. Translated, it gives CASSLRSLGGETQYF.

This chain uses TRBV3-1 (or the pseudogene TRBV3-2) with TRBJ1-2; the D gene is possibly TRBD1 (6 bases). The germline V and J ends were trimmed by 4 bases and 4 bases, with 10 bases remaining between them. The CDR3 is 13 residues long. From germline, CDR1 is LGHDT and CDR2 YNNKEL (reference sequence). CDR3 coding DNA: TGTGCCAGCAGCCCAGGGGCTGGCTATGGCTACACCTTC. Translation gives CASSPGAGYGYTF.

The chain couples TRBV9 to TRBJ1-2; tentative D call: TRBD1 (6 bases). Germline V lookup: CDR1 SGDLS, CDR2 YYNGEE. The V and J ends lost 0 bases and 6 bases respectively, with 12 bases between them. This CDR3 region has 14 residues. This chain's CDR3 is CASSVGAGAHGYTF. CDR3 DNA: TGTGCCAGCAGCGTAGGGGCAGGGGCTCATGGCTACACCTTC.

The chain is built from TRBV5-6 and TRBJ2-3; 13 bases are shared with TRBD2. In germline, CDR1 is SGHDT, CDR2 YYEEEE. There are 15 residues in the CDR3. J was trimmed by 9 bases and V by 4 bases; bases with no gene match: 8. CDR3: CASSPTSGRPRTQYF. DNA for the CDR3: TGTGCCAGCAGCCCGACTAGCGGGAGGCCCCGAACGCAGTATTTT.

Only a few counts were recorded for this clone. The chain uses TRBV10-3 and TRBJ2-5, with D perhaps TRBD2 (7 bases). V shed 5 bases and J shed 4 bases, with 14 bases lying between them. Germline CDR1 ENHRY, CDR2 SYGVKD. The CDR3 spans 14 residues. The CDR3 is CAISKGGGTETQYF. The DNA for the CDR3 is TGTGCCATCAGTAAGGGCGGGGGCACAGAGACCCAGTACTTC.

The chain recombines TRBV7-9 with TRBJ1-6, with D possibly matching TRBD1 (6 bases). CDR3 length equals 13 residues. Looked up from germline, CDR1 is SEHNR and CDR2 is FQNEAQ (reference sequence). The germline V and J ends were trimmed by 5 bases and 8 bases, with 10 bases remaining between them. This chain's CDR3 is CASSRTADSPLHF. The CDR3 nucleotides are TGTGCCAGCAGCAGGACAGCGGATTCACCCCTCCACTTT.

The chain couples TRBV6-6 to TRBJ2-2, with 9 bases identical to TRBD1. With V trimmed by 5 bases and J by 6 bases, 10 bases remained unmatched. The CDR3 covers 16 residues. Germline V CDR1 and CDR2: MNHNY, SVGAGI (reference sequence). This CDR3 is CASSPSMGQGSGELFF. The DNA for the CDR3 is TGTGCCAGCAGTCCGTCCATGGGACAGGGCTCCGGGGAGCTGTTTTTT.

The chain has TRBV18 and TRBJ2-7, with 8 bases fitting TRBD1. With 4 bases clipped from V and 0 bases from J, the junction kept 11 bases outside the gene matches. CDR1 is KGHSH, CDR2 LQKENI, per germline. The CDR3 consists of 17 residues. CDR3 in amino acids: CASSRQQGGTGSYEQYF. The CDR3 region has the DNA TGTGCCAGCTCACGACAACAGGGGGGTACGGGCTCCTACGAGCAGTACTTC. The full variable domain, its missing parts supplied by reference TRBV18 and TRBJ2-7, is NAGVMQNPRHLVRRRGQEARLRCSPMKGHSHVYWYRQLPEEGLKFMVYLQKENIIDESGMPKERFSAEFPKEGPSILRIQQVVRGDSAAYFCASSRQQGGTGSYEQYFGPGTRLTVT.

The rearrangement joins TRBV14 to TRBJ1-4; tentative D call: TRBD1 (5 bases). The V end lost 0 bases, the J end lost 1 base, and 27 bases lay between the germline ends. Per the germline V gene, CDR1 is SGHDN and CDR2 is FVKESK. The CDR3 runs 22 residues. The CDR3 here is CASSQDPAAGWGIGGTNEKLFF. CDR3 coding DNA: TGTGCCAGCAGCCAAGATCCCGCGGCAGGGTGGGGCATTGGTGGAACTAATGAAAAACTGTTTTTT.

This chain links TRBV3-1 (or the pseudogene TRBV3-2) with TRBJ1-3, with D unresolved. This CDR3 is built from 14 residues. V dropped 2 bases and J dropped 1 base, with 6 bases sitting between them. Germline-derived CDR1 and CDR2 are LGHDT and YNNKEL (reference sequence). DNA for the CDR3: TGTGCCAGCAGCCAAAGAGGGTCTGGAAACACCATATATTTT. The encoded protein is CASSQRGSGNTIYF.

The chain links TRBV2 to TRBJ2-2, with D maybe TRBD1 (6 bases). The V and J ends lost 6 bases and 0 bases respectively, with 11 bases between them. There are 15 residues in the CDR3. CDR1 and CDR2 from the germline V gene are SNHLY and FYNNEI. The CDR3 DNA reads TGTGCCAGCAGCCACAGGGAACCGAACACCGGGGAGCTGTTTTTT. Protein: CASSHREPNTGELFF.

CDR3 bases: TGTGCTAGTGGTTTGGTAAAACGGTACGGGGAGCTGTTTTTT. Translation gives CASGLVKRYGELFF. The chain links TRBV12-5 to TRBJ2-2; no clear D gene. Germline CDR1 and CDR2: LGHNT and FRNRAP. The CDR3 sequence is 14 residues long. With 0 bases removed from V and 7 bases from J, the gap between germline ends came to 9 bases. Based on the CDR3 plus reference TRBV12-5 and TRBJ2-2, the full variable domain is DARVTQTPRHKVTEMGQEVTMRCQPILGHNTVFWYRQTMMQGLELLAYFRNRAPLDDSGMPKDRFSAEMPDATLATLKIQPSEPRDSAVYFCASGLVKRYGELFFGEGSRLTVL.

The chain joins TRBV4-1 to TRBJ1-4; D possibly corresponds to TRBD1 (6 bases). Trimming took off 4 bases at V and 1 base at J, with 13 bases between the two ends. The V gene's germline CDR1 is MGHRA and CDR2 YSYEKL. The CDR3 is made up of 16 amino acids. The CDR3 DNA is TGCGCCAGCAGCCTACCAAAACAGGGAACTAATGAAAAACTGTTTTTT. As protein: CASSLPKQGTNEKLFF.

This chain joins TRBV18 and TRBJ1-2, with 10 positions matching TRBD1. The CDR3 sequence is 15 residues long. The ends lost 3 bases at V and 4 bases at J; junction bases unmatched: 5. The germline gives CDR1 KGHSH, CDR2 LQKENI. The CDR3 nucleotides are TGTGCCAGCTCACCCTTGGACAGGGGGGGCTATGGCTACACCTTC. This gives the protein CASSPLDRGGYGYTF.

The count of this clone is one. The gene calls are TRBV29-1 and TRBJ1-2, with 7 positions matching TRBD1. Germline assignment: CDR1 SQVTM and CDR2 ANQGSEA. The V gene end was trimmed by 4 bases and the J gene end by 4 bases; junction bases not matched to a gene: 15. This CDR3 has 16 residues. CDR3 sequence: CSVGLADRTLGYGYTF. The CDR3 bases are TGCAGCGTTGGGTTGGCGGACAGGACTCTTGGCTATGGCTACACCTTC.

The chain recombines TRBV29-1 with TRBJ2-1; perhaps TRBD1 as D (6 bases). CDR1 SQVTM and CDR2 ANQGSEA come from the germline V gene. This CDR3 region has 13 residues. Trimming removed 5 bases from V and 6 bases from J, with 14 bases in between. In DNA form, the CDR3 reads TGCAGCGTTCGTGGGCTAGGGGGCAATGAGCAGTTCTTC. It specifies CSVRGLGGNEQFF.